This TCR beta chain came from a study of regulatory T cells in long-lasting Graves disease. About the research overall: Graves' patients, diagnosed recently, had received antithyroid drugs under 3 months.

There are many counts of this clonotype. Libraries of TCR beta came from iRepertoire HTBI primers plus Arm-PCR of CDR3 regions. TCRdb used MiXCR to reprocess the multiplex PCR reads, holding one entry per CDR3 protein. The sample lists about 370,000 distinct CDR3 sequences; about 14% were seen once. As for time point: newly diagnosed GD, antithyroid drugs for less than 3 months. Following extraction of RNA from PBMCs, that RNA was used to make the TCR library. By American Thyroid Association guidelines, Graves' disease was diagnosed in the cohort. The CDR3 is 17 residues long. Germline V gene data show CDR1 as SEHNR and CDR2 as FQNEAQ (reference sequence). V shed 3 bases and J 5 bases; nucleotides not matched to a gene: 7.

This clonotype was sampled from a female donor with Graves disease. This sample comprised peripheral blood mononuclear cells (PBMCs), obtained at new diagnosis, from a patient treated with antithyroid drugs. The J gene is TRBJ2-2, the V gene TRBV7-9; 12 nucleotides match TRBD1. The CDR3 region is CASSFPGTGGPTGELFF. CDR3 DNA sequence: TGTGCCAGCAGCTTTCCCGGGACAGGGGGCCCGACCGGGGAGCTGTTTTTT.